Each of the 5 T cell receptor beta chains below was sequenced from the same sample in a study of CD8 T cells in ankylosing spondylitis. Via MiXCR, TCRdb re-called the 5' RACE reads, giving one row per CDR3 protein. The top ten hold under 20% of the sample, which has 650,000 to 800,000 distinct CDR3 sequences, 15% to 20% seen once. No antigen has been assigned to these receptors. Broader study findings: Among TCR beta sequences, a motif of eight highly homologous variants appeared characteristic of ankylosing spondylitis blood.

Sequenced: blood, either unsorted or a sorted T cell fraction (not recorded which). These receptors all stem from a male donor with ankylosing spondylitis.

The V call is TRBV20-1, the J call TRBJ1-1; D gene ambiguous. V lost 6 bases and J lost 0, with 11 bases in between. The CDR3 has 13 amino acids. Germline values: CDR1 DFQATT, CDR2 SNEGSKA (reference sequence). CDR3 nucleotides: TGCAGTGCCCTTGACCTTGTGAACACTGAAGCTTTCTTT. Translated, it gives CSALDLVNTEAFF.

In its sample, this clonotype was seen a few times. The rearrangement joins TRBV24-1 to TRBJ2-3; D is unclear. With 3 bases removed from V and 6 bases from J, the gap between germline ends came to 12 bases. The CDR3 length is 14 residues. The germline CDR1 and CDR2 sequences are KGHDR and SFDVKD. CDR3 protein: CATSDVQEFDTQYF. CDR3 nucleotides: TGTGCCACCAGTGATGTGCAGGAGTTTGATACGCAGTATTTT.

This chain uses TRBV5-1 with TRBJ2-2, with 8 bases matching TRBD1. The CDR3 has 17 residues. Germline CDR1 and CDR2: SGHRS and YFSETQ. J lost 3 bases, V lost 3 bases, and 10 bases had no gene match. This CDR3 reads CASSSSRTGIDTGELFF. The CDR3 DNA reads TGCGCCAGCAGCTCCTCGCGGACAGGGATAGACACCGGGGAGCTGTTTTTT.

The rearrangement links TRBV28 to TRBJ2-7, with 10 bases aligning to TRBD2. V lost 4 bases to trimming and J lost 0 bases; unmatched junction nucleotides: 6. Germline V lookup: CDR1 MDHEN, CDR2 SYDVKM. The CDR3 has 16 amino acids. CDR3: CASSSSLAGDSYEQYF. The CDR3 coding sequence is TGTGCCAGCAGTTCTTCTCTAGCGGGGGACTCCTACGAGCAGTACTTC. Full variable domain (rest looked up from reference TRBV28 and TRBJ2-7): DVKVTQSSRYLVKRTGEKVFLECVQDMDHENMFWYRQDPGLGLRLIYFSYDVKMKEKGDIPEGYSVSREKKERFSLILESASTNQTSMYLCASSSSLAGDSYEQYFGPGTRLTVT.

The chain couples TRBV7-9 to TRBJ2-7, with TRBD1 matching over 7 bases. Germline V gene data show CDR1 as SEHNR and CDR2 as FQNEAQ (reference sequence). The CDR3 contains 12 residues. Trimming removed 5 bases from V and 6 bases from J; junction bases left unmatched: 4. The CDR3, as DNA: TGTGCCAGCAGCGCCGACAGGGTCGAGCAGTACTTC. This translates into CASSADRVEQYF.